The 15 T cell receptor beta chains listed next were all sequenced from one sample in a study of T cells in Graves' hyperthyroidism and ophthalmopathy. The CDR3 regions of TCR beta were amplified from RNA transcripts. HTBI primers drove first-round RT-PCR of the TCR CDR3. TCRdb re-called the multiplex PCR reads through MiXCR, storing one row per CDR3 protein. The data show 500,000 to 650,000 distinct CDR3 sequences, with over 15% seen just once and approximately 15% held by the top ten. The sample comprised blood. These receptors were taken from a woman aged 18-30 years with Graves' ophthalmopathy.

This clonotype showed up many times. The chain joins TRBV6-1 to TRBJ2-4; 8 nucleotides align to TRBD1. The V and J ends lost 5 bases and 4 bases, in that order; junction bases with no gene match: 4. Looked up from germline, CDR1 is MNHNS and CDR2 is SASEGT. The CDR3 is 14 residues long. The CDR3 DNA reads TGTGCCAGCAGTATAAGACAGGGGAAAAACATTCAGTACTTC. Translating it yields CASSIRQGKNIQYF.

This clonotype was found a few times. The chain uses TRBV10-3 and TRBJ2-7; D not certain. Trimming stripped 4 bases from V and 2 bases from J, with 9 bases between. Germline-derived CDR1 and CDR2 are ENHRY and SYGVKD. The CDR3 has 13 amino acids. CDR3 nucleotide sequence: TGTGCCATCAGTGGGCCGGAGACCTACGAGCAGTACTTC. Protein sequence: CAISGPETYEQYF.

Only a few counts were recorded for this clonotype. The chain combines TRBV19 with TRBJ1-6, with 7 bases lining up with TRBD1. The CDR3 is 15 residues long. V lost 7 bases, J lost 2 bases, and 5 bases stayed unmatched. The germline gives CDR1 LNHDA, CDR2 SQIVND (reference sequence). CDR3 bases: TGTGCCAGTAAAGGGGGCACGGCCTATAATTCACCCCTCCACTTT. Amino acids: CASKGGTAYNSPLHF.

The sample holds one count of this clonotype. A read error may produce the germline difference seen at one junction end. This sequence joins TRBV20-1 and TRBJ2-2, with 7 bases matching TRBD1. The CDR3 runs 16 residues. Germline V gene sequence: CDR1 DFQATT, CDR2 SNEGSKA (reference sequence). The CDR3, as DNA: TGCAGTGCTAGAGATTTACAGGGGCCAAACACCGAGGAGCTGTTTTTT. It specifies CSARDLQGPNTEELFF.

CDR3 sequence reads: CASRGGSLSNQPQHF. The CDR3 nucleotides read TGTGCCAGCAGGGGGGGCAGTTTGAGCAATCAGCCCCAGCATTTT. The gene calls are TRBV2 and TRBJ1-5; possibly TRBD1 for D (6 bases). This CDR3 is 15 amino acids long. Trimming stripped 6 bases from V and 1 base from J, with 13 bases between. Germline CDR1 SNHLY, CDR2 FYNNEI.

This clonotype was seen repeatedly, ten times or more. J is TRBJ2-6 and V is TRBV28, with D possibly called TRBD1 or TRBD2 (5 bases each). The CDR3 length is 15 residues. Germline lookup yields CDR1 MDHEN and CDR2 SYDVKM. V lost 2 bases, J lost 1 base, and 6 bases lay in between. CDR3: CASSLEGSGANVLTF. CDR3 in DNA: TGTGCCAGCAGTTTAGAGGGGTCTGGGGCCAACGTCCTGACTTTC. Supplemented by reference TRBV28 and TRBJ2-6, the full variable domain reads DVKVTQSSRYLVKRTGEKVFLECVQDMDHENMFWYRQDPGLGLRLIYFSYDVKMKEKGDIPEGYSVSREKKERFSLILESASTNQTSMYLCASSLEGSGANVLTFGAGSRLTVL.

Many counts were recorded for this clonotype. CDR3 region: CASRVDRVGEAFF. CDR3 bases: TGTGCCAGCCGTGTCGACAGGGTTGGTGAAGCTTTCTTT. This chain links TRBV28 with TRBJ1-1; TRBD1 agrees at 7 bases. Germline values: CDR1 MDHEN, CDR2 SYDVKM. Trimming at V came to 8 bases and at J to 7 bases, leaving 10 bases not matched to a gene. The CDR3 consists of 13 residues. Full variable domain (missing parts from reference TRBV28 and TRBJ1-1): DVKVTQSSRYLVKRTGEKVFLECVQDMDHENMFWYRQDPGLGLRLIYFSYDVKMKEKGDIPEGYSVSREKKERFSLILESASTNQTSMYLCASRVDRVGEAFFGQGTRLTVV.

This clonotype has ten or more counts. V is TRBV11-2 and J is TRBJ2-7; D is unclear. The V gene's germline CDR1 is SGHAT and CDR2 FQNNGV. This CDR3 is built from 13 residues. V lost 1 base to trimming and J lost 3 bases, with 7 bases between them. CDR3 in DNA: TGTGCCAGCAGCTTAGTTGAGGACTACGAGCAGTACTTC. Translated: CASSLVEDYEQYF.

The chain couples TRBV14 to TRBJ1-6; D unclear. The CDR3 loop spans 13 amino acids. Germline CDR1 SGHDN, CDR2 FVKESK. V dropped 1 base and J dropped 9 bases, with 7 bases sitting between them. The CDR3, as DNA: TGTGCCAGCAGCCAAGTTGTGAGTTCACCCCTCCACTTT. Its translation is CASSQVVSSPLHF.

CDR3 DNA: TGCGCCAGCAGCTTGGGGTCAGGGGGCGCGTTCGCCTCCGGCTACACCTTC. It codes for CASSLGSGGAFASGYTF. The genes are TRBV5-1 and TRBJ1-2, with 8 bases matching TRBD1. The germline V gene has CDR1 SGHRS and CDR2 YFSETQ. The CDR3 extends over 17 amino acids. Trimming cost V 0 bases and J 8 bases; bases outside gene matches: 15. Using reference TRBV5-1 and TRBJ1-2 for the parts outside the CDR3, the full variable domain is KAGVTQTPRYLIKTRGQQVTLSCSPISGHRSVSWYQQTPGQGLQFLFEYFSETQRNKGNFPGRFSGRQFSNSRSEMNVSTLELGDSALYLCASSLGSGGAFASGYTFGSGTRLTVV.

This clonotype has more than one count but fewer than ten. The chain has TRBV19 and TRBJ1-1; 7 nucleotides line up with TRBD1. Trimming cost V 9 bases and J 1 base; bases outside gene matches: 5. Germline V gives CDR1 LNHDA, CDR2 SQIVND (reference sequence). This CDR3 comprises 13 residues. The CDR3 loop is CASQGDRNTEAFF. CDR3 nucleotides: TGTGCCAGCCAAGGGGACAGGAACACTGAAGCTTTCTTT.

The chain combines TRBV27 with TRBJ2-2; 8 positions match TRBD2. The J segment lost 2 bases and the V segment lost 3 bases, leaving 5 bases of the junction unmatched. Per germline, CDR1 MNHEY and CDR2 SMNVEV (reference sequence). The CDR3 length is 16 residues. CDR3 coding DNA: TGTGCCAGCAGTTTCCCAGCGGGAGTAAACACCGGGGAGCTGTTTTTT. It translates to CASSFPAGVNTGELFF.

In its sample, this clonotype was seen many times. The V and J genes are TRBV20-1 and TRBJ2-1; 10 bases map to TRBD1. There are 15 residues in the CDR3. V shed 5 bases and J 10 bases; nucleotides not matched to a gene: 14. Germline CDR1 and CDR2: DFQATT and SNEGSKA (reference sequence). DNA for the CDR3: TGCAGTGCTCCCAGGAGACAGGGGGCTTTACCCGAGCAGTTCTTC. It translates to CSAPRRQGALPEQFF.

The chain combines TRBV6-1 with TRBJ2-7; possibly TRBD2 for D (5 bases). Trimming removed 7 bases from V and 0 bases from J, with 19 bases in between. Germline V CDR1 and CDR2: MNHNS, SASEGT. The CDR3 sequence is 16 residues long. DNA for the CDR3: TGTGCCAGCACCCTAGAACCCCCTAGCAGCTCCTACGAGCAGTACTTC. It is translated as CASTLEPPSSSYEQYF.

In its sample, this clonotype was seen many times. V usage is TRBV30 and J usage is TRBJ1-1, with 7 bases that match TRBD1. The junction had 1 base not matched to a gene; V was cut back by 2 bases and J by 4 bases. Germline CDR1 is GTSNPN and CDR2 is SVGIG (reference sequence). This CDR3 is 12 amino acids long. CDR3 nucleotide sequence: TGTGCCTGGAGTAGGACAGGCACTGAAGCTTTCTTT. Protein product: CAWSRTGTEAFF. The variable domain in full, with the rest retrieved from reference TRBV30 and TRBJ1-1, is SQTIHQWPATLVQPVGSPLSLECTVEGTSNPNLYWYRQAAGRGLQLLFYSVGIGQISSEVPQNLSASRPQDRQFILSSKKLLLSDSGFYLCAWSRTGTEAFFGQGTRLTVV.